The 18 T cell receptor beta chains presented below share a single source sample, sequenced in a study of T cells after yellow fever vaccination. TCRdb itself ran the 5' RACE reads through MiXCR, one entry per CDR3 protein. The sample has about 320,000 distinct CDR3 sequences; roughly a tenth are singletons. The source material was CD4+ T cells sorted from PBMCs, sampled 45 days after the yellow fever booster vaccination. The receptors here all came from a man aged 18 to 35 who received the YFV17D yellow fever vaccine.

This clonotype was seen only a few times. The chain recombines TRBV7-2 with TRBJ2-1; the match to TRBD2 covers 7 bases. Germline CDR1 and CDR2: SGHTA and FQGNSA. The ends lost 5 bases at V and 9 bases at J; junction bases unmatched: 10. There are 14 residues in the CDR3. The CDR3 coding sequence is TGTGCCAGCAGCCCCTTACGGGAGGAATTTGAGCAGTTCTTC. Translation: CASSPLREEFEQFF.

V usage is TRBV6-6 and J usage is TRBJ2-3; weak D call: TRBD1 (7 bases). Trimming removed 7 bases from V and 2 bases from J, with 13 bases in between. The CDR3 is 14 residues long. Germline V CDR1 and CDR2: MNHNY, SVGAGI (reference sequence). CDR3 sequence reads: CASTAGQNTDTQYF. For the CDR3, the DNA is TGTGCCAGCACCGCGGGACAGAACACAGATACGCAGTATTTT.

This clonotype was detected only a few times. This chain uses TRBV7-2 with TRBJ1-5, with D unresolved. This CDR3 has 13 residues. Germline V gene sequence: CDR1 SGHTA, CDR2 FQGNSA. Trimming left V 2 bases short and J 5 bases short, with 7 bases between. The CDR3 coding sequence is TGTGCCAGCAGCTTAATACTCGATCAGCCCCAGCATTTT. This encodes CASSLILDQPQHF.

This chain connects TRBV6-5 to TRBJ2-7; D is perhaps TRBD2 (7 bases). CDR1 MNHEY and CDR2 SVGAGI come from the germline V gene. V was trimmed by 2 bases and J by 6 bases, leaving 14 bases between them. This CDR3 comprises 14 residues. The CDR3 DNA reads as TGTGCCAGCAGTTACGAGGGGGGGCTCTCCGAGCAGTACTTC. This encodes CASSYEGGLSEQYF.

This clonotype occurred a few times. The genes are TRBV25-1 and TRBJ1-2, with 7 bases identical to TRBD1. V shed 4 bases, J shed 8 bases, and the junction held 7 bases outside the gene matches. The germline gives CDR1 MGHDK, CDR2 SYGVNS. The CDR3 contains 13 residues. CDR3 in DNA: TGTGCCAGCAGTGCGACAGGGTGGGGAGGCTACACCTTC. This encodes CASSATGWGGYTF.

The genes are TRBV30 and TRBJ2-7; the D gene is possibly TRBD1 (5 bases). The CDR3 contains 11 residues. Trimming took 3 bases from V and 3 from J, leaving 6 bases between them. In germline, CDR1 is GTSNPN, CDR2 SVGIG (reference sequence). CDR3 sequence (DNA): TGTGCCTGGAGCACAGGCTACGAGCAGTACTTC. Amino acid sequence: CAWSTGYEQYF.

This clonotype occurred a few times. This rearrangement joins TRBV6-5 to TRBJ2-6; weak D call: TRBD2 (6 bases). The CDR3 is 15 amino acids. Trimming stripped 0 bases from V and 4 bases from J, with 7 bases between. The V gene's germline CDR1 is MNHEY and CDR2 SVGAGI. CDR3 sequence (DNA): TGTGCCAGCAGTTACTCCCGGGGGGGGGCCAACGTCCTGACTTTC. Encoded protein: CASSYSRGGANVLTF.

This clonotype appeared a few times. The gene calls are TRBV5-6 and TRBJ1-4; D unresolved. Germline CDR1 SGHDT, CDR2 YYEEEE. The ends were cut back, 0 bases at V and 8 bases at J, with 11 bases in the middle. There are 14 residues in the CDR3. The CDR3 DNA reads TGTGCCAGCAGCTTGGTCACAGTCCAGGAAAAACTGTTTTTT. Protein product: CASSLVTVQEKLFF.

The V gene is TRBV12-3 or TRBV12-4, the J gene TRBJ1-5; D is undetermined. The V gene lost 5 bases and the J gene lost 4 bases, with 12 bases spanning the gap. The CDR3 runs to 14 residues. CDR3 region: CASSRTAENQPQHF. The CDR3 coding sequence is TGTGCCAGCAGTCGGACCGCGGAGAATCAGCCCCAGCATTTT.

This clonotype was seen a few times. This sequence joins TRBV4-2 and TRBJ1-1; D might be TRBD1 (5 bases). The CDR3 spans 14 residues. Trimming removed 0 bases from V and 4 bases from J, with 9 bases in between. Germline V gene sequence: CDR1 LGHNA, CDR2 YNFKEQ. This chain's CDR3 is CASSQDHGGTEAFF. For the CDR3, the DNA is TGTGCCAGCAGCCAAGATCATGGGGGCACTGAAGCTTTCTTT.

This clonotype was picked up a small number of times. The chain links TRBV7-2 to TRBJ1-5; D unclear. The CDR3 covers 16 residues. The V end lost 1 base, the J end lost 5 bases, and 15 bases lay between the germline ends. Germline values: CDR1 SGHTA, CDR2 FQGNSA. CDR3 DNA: TGTGCCAGCAGCTTAGGAGGAGGTAGCAATCATCAGCCCCAGCATTTT. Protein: CASSLGGGSNHQPQHF. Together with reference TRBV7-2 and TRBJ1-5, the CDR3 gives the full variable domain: GAGVSQSPSNKVTEKGKDVELRCDPISGHTALYWYRQSLGQGLEFLIYFQGNSAPDKSGLPSDRFSAERTGGSVSTLTIQRTQQEDSAVYLCASSLGGGSNHQPQHFGDGTRLSIL.

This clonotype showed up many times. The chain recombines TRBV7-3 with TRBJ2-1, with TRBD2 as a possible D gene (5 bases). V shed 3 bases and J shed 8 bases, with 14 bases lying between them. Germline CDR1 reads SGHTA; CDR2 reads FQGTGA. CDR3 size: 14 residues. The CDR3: CASSLTGVRDEQFF. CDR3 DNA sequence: TGTGCCAGCAGCTTGACCGGGGTCCGGGATGAGCAGTTCTTC.

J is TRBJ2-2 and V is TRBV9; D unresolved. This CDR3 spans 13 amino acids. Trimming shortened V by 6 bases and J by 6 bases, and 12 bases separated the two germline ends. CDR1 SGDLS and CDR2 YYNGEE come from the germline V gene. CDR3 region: CASTPGRPGELFF. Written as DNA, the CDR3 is TGTGCCAGCACCCCTGGCAGGCCCGGGGAGCTGTTTTTT.

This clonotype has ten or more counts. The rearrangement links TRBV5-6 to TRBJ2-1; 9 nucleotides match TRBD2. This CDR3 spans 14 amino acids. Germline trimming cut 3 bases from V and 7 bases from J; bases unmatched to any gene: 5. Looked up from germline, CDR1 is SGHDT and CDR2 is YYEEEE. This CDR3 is CASSSGLAANEQFF. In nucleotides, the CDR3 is TGTGCCAGCAGCTCGGGACTAGCAGCGAATGAGCAGTTCTTC.

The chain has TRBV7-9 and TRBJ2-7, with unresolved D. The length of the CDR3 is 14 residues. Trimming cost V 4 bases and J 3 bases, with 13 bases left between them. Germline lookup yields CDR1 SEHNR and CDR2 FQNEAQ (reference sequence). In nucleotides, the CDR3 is TGTGCCAGCAGCTCGACGACAAGAAGCTACGAGCAGTACGTC. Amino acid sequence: CASSSTTRSYEQYV.

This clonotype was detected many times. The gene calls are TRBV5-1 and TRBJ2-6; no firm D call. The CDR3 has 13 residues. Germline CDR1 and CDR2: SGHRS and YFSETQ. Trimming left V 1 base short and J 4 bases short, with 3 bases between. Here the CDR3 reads CASSLKGANVLTF. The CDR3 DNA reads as TGCGCCAGCAGCTTGAAGGGGGCCAACGTCCTGACTTTC.

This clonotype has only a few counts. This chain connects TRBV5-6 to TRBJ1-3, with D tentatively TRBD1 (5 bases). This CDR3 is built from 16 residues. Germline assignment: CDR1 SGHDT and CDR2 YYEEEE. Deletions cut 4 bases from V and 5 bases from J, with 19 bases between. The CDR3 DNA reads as TGTGCCAGCAGCCGAAGGGGTGAGGGAGAAAGAAACACCATATATTTT. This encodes CASSRRGEGERNTIYF. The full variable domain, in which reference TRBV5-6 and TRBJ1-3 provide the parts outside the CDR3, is DAGVTQSPTHLIKTRGQQVTLRCSPKSGHDTVSWYQQALGQGPQFIFQYYEEEERQRGNFPDRFSGHQFPNYSSELNVNALLLGDSALYLCASSRRGEGERNTIYFGEGSWLTVV.

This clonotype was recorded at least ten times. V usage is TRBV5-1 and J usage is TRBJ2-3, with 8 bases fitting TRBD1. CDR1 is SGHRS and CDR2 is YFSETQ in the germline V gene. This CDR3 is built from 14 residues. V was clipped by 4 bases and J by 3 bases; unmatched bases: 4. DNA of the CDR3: TGCGCCAGCAGCCGACAGGGGTCGACAGATACGCAGTATTTT. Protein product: CASSRQGSTDTQYF.